These T cell receptor beta chains were read from a single sample in a study of control samples from healthy donors and cancer patients. The table came from immunoSEQ multiplex PCR; TCRdb's copy has only in-frame clones and leaves some out. The sample yields fewer than 90,000 clones, 87% seen once. Input material: blood. The source is a man aged 45-65 years in good health. Each CDR3 is given with its conserved first and last residue. The D gene is left open where the match is weak. Where a row states a size, it is once, few, many or the class of an expanded clone; other rows omit it.

J,V,D,size,CDR3,DNA
TRBJ2-1,TRBV4-2,NA,NA,CASSQDSWSSSNEQFF,TGTGCCAGCAGCCAAGACAGTTGGTCTAGTTCCAATGAGCAGTTCTTC
TRBJ2-5,TRBV4-3,NA,NA,CASSQDREETQYF,TGCGCCAGCAGCCAAGATCGAGAAGAGACCCAGTACTTC
TRBJ2-4,TRBV9,TRBD2,NA,CASSPGGQTKNIQYF,TGTGCCAGCAGCCCGGGGGGGCAAACCAAAAACATTCAGTACTTC
TRBJ2-5,TRBV9,NA,NA,CASSVGTDQETQYF,TGTGCCAGCAGCGTAGGGACAGACCAAGAGACCCAGTACTTC
TRBJ2-1,TRBV19,NA,NA,CASSKLTINEQFF,TGTGCCAGTAGTAAACTGACGATCAATGAGCAGTTCTTC
TRBJ2-2,TRBV6-2/TRBV6-3,TRBD2,NA,CASSYSLAGRTGELFF,TGTGCCAGCAGTTACTCCCTAGCGGGAAGGACCGGGGAGCTGTTTTTT
TRBJ1-1,TRBV20-1,NA,NA,CSASFPGMGNTEAFF,TGCAGTGCTAGTTTTCCAGGGATGGGGAACACTGAAGCTTTCTTT
TRBJ2-1,TRBV30,NA,NA,CAWSRGDYNEQFF,TGTGCCTGGTCGAGGGGGGATTACAATGAGCAGTTCTTC
TRBJ1-1,TRBV5-6,TRBD1,once,CASSSVGTDNTEAFF,TGTGCCAGCAGCTCGGTCGGGACAGACAACACTGAAGCTTTCTTT
TRBJ2-1,TRBV4-1,TRBD2,NA,CASTRRREVYNEQFF,TGCGCCAGCACCCGAAGACGGGAGGTCTACAATGAGCAGTTCTTC
TRBJ1-2,TRBV4-3,NA,NA,CASSQDRGEKGYTF,TGCGCCAGCAGCCAAGATCGGGGAGAGAAGGGCTACACCTTC
TRBJ1-5,TRBV28,NA,NA,CASSPTGIVQPQHF,TGTGCCAGCAGCCCTACAGGGATCGTTCAGCCCCAGCATTTT
TRBJ1-2,TRBV10-3,TRBD1,NA,CAITDRNVLINYGYTF,TGTGCCATCACGGACAGGAATGTCCTTATCAATTATGGCTACACCTTC
TRBJ2-1,TRBV28,NA,NA,CASSLRAVNQFF,TGTGCCAGCAGTTTGAGGGCAGTTAATCAGTTCTTC
TRBJ1-6,TRBV5-1,NA,few,CASSPTTQGWGSYNSPLHF,TGCGCCAGCAGCCCAACCACACAGGGATGGGGTTCCTATAATTCACCCCTCCACTTT
TRBJ2-5,TRBV25-1,TRBD1,NA,CASSEYRGLRETQYF,TGTGCCAGCAGTGAGTACAGGGGTCTAAGGGAGACCCAGTACTTC
TRBJ1-2,TRBV5-6,NA,NA,CASSLGPNYGYTF,TGTGCCAGCAGCCTGGGACCAAACTATGGCTACACCTTC
TRBJ1-2,TRBV10-2,NA,NA,CASSEPRPGPHYGYTF,TGCGCCAGCAGTGAGCCAAGGCCGGGACCGCACTATGGCTACACCTTC